Listed below are T cell receptor beta chains from one sample, sequenced in a study of blood T cell repertoires in COVID-19. The data were produced by immunoSEQ multiplex PCR, yet TCRdb's version contains in-frame clones alone and is incomplete. The sample shows some 240,000 clones, almost 90% of them seen only once. The sample was peripheral blood. The receptors shown here come from a woman aged 60-75 years with COVID-19, enrolled during active disease. Both conserved end residues are part of each CDR3. The D gene is left open where the match is weak. The size entry is marked missing in some rows and otherwise reads once, few, many or a size class.

TRBJ1-2 | . | . | TRBV3-1/TRBV3-2 | TGTGCCAGCAGCCACGGTTACTATGGCTACACCTTC | CASSHGYYGYTF
TRBJ1-5 | . | . | TRBV2 | TGTGCCAGCAGTGAATCGAATGTAGGCAATCAGCCCCAGCATTTT | CASSESNVGNQPQHF
TRBJ1-1 | . | TRBD1 | TRBV19 | TGTGCCACTAAGTGGGGGACAGGGACCACTGAAGCTTTCTTT | CATKWGTGTTEAFF
TRBJ2-5 | . | TRBD2 | TRBV7-2 | TGTGCCAGCAACTTACTAGCGGGGGGCTCGGAGACCCAGTACTTC | CASNLLAGGSETQYF
TRBJ1-2 | . | . | TRBV7-2 | TGTGCCAGCAGCTTAGGCGGCGGCGGGAGCTATGGCTACACCTTC | CASSLGGGGSYGYTF
TRBJ2-7 | . | TRBD1 | TRBV6-2/TRBV6-3 | TGTGCCAGCAGTTACGACAGGGGCGTTTTCGAGCAGTACTTC | CASSYDRGVFEQYF
TRBJ1-2 | . | . | TRBV7-3 | TGTGCCAGCAGCCCCACGGGGGGGCTCTATGGCTACACCTTC | CASSPTGGLYGYTF
TRBJ1-1 | . | . | TRBV7-2 | TGTGCCAGCAGCCCGATTGGACATTCGAACACTGAAGCTTTCTTT | CASSPIGHSNTEAFF
TRBJ1-1 | . | TRBD1 | TRBV27 | TGTGCCAGCAGTTTAGGACAGGGGATGTATGGCACTGAAGCTTTCTTT | CASSLGQGMYGTEAFF
TRBJ2-7 | once | TRBD1 | TRBV7-9 | TGTGCCAGCAGCCAGACGGGACAGGGGTACGAGCAGTACTTC | CASSQTGQGYEQYF
TRBJ2-1 | . | TRBD2 | TRBV29-1 | TGCAGCGTTCTTACGAGCGGGGGGTGGAATGAGCAGTTCTTC | CSVLTSGGWNEQFF
TRBJ1-1 | . | TRBD1 | TRBV7-9 | TGTGCCAGCAGCTTTTCGGCAGGGGGCACTGAAGCTTTCTTT | CASSFSAGGTEAFF
TRBJ2-1 | . | . | TRBV5-5 | TGTGCCAGCAGCTCGACTCCCGTCATACCCAATGAGCAGTTCTTC | CASSSTPVIPNEQFF
TRBJ2-7 | . | . | TRBV9 | TGTGCCAGCAGCCTCCAATGGGGGGGCGCCTACGAGCAGTACTTC | CASSLQWGGAYEQYF
TRBJ1-5 | . | . | TRBV30 | TGTGCCTGGACCCAAAGGGCGGGGCAGCCCCAGCATTTT | CAWTQRAGQPQHF
TRBJ2-2 | . | . | TRBV27 | TGTGCCAGCAGTCTACTCCTCCCAGACAGGGAGGACACCGGGGAGCTGTTTTTT | CASSLLLPDREDTGELFF
TRBJ2-5 | . | TRBD1 | TRBV7-8 | TGTGCCAGCAGCTTAGACAGGGGGTGGCAAGAGACCCAGTACTTC | CASSLDRGWQETQYF
TRBJ2-7 | . | . | TRBV30 | TGTGCCTGGAGTACAAGCTCCTACGAGCAGTACTTC | CAWSTSSYEQYF
TRBJ2-2 | . | TRBD1 | TRBV12-5 | TGTGCTAGTGGTTCGGGGACAGGGGTAACCGGGGAGCTGTTTTTT | CASGSGTGVTGELFF
TRBJ1-6 | . | . | TRBV6-2/TRBV6-3 | TGTGCCAGCAGTTACCTGACAGGATCGGTTCCAAATTCACCCCTCCACTTT | CASSYLTGSVPNSPLHF
TRBJ1-2 | . | . | TRBV6-5 | TGTGCCATCCGGGACACCCTCAACTATGGCTACACCTTC | CAIRDTLNYGYTF
TRBJ1-5 | . | TRBD1 | TRBV18 | TGTGCCAGCTCACCCGGGACAGAGAATCAGCCCCAGCATTTT | CASSPGTENQPQHF
TRBJ2-7 | . | TRBD1 | TRBV7-9 | TGTGCCAGCAACATAGGGACAGGGGCCGAGCAGTACTTC | CASNIGTGAEQYF
TRBJ1-2 | . | TRBD1 | TRBV19 | TGTGCCAGTACCATAGGGACAGGGAACTATGGCTACACCTTC | CASTIGTGNYGYTF
TRBJ1-2 | . | TRBD1 | TRBV19 | TGTGCCAGTAGTATCGACAGGGAGTATGGCTACACCTTC | CASSIDREYGYTF
TRBJ2-2 | . | . | TRBV20-1 | TGCAGTGCTAGTATGGCTCACACCGGGGAGCTGTTTTTT | CSASMAHTGELFF
TRBJ2-7 | . | . | TRBV5-1 | TGCGCCAGCAGCTTGCTGGCGGGGGCCACCTACGAGCAGTACTTC | CASSLLAGATYEQYF
TRBJ1-6 | . | . | TRBV2 | TGTGCCAGCAGTGCAGGGGTGAATTCACCCCTCCACTTT | CASSAGVNSPLHF
TRBJ1-6 | . | . | TRBV12-5 | TGTGCTAGTGGTTTGGGGTCGGGGAACTTGGATTCACCCCTCCACTTT | CASGLGSGNLDSPLHF
TRBJ1-1 | . | . | TRBV18 | TGTGCCAGCTCACCACGGGCTATGAACACTGAAGCTTTCTTT | CASSPRAMNTEAFF
TRBJ1-4 | . | . | TRBV6-2/TRBV6-3 | TGTGCCAGCAGCCCCGGAACTATAAGGGGCACTAATGAAAAACTGTTTTTT | CASSPGTIRGTNEKLFF
TRBJ1-1 | . | TRBD1 | TRBV10-3 | TGTGCCATCAGTGATATTAATACAGGGGGCCAGACTGAAGCTTTCTTT | CAISDINTGGQTEAFF
TRBJ1-2 | . | . | TRBV3-1/TRBV3-2 | TGTGCCAGCAGCCAAGGGTGGCAGGAGGATGGCTACACCTTC | CASSQGWQEDGYTF